The 16 T cell receptor beta chains reported below all come from one sample, sequenced in a study of lymphopenia after photon versus proton radiotherapy. TCRdb's copy holds only in-frame clones and misses some; the assay was immunoSEQ multiplex PCR. The table lists roughly 17,000 clones, roughly 84% of them singletons. This material consisted of peripheral blood, taken from a patient treated with proton-based radiotherapy. These receptor sequences come from a man aged 65 to 85 with pancreatic cancer.

J is TRBJ1-2 and V is TRBV14; D ambiguous. V dropped 1 base and J dropped 6 bases, with 6 bases sitting between them. The CDR3 is 12 residues long. The germline CDR1 and CDR2 sequences are SGHDN and FVKESK. The DNA for the CDR3 is TGTGCCAGCAGCCAAGCTGTAGATGGCTACACCTTC. It translates to CASSQAVDGYTF.

This rearrangement joins TRBV11-2 to TRBJ1-3, with TRBD1 matching over 9 bases. Germline V lookup: CDR1 SGHAT, CDR2 FQNNGV. V trimming: 0 bases; J trimming: 5 bases; junction bases outside the gene matches: 5. This CDR3 has 16 amino acids. CDR3 nucleotide sequence: TGTGCCAGCAGCTTAGACCCGGGACAGGGAAGAAACACCATATATTTT. Its protein is CASSLDPGQGRNTIYF.

Comments on this clone: The sample carries other DNA sequences with the same CDR3. V usage is TRBV21-1 and J usage is TRBJ1-5. TRBV21-1 is flagged as a pseudogene. CDR3 size: 14 residues. Here the CDR3 DNA reads TGTGCCAGCAGCAAAGTCAAGAGCGGTCAGCCCCAGCATTTT. Residues: CASSKVKSGQPQHF.

The chain couples TRBV5-1 to TRBJ1-6, with unresolved D. V was pared by 3 bases and J by 9 bases, with 16 bases between. Germline V gene data show CDR1 as SGHRS and CDR2 as YFSETQ. CDR3 length: 15 residues. The CDR3 nucleotides read TGCGCCAGCAGCTCCCGGGGAAGGGAAGGTTCACCCCTCCACTTT. It yields the protein CASSSRGREGSPLHF. Based on the CDR3 plus reference TRBV5-1 and TRBJ1-6, the full variable domain is KAGVTQTPRYLIKTRGQQVTLSCSPISGHRSVSWYQQTPGQGLQFLFEYFSETQRNKGNFPGRFSGRQFSNSRSEMNVSTLELGDSALYLCASSSRGREGSPLHFGNGTRLTVT.

The table lists this clone with a few counts. The rearrangement links TRBV30 to TRBJ1-3; tentatively, D is TRBD1 (5 bases). The CDR3 sequence is 14 residues long. Germline V lookup: CDR1 GTSNPN, CDR2 SVGIG (reference sequence). Trimming shortened V by 7 bases and J by 0 bases, and 13 bases separated the two germline ends. CDR3 sequence reads: CAYRQFNSGNTIYF. CDR3 nucleotides: TGTGCCTACCGACAGTTTAACTCTGGAAACACCATATATTTT.

The chain uses TRBV15 and TRBJ2-2; 7 nucleotides align to TRBD1. J gave up 1 base and V 5 bases, and 7 bases lay outside the gene matches. The CDR3 has 16 amino acids. Germline assignment: CDR1 LNHNV and CDR2 YYDKDF (reference sequence). The CDR3 DNA follows: TGTGCCACCAGCGATCCGGGACAGCGGAACACCGGGGAGCTGTTTTTT. Protein: CATSDPGQRNTGELFF.

This clone was seen once. The chain has TRBV11-3 and TRBJ1-1; D gene uncertain. Germline-derived CDR1 and CDR2 are SGHNT and YENEEA. V shed 3 bases and J shed 0 bases, with 5 bases lying between them. The length of the CDR3 is 13 residues. For the CDR3, the DNA is TGTGCCAGCAGCTTTTCTTTGAACACTGAAGCTTTCTTT. Encoded protein: CASSFSLNTEAFF.

This clone was counted only a few times. The gene calls are TRBV11-2 and TRBJ1-1; D gene uncertain. The CDR3 totals 12 residues. V was clipped by 7 bases and J by 2 bases, with 8 bases between them. CDR1 SGHAT and CDR2 FQNNGV come from the germline V gene. Here the CDR3 reads CASNLPNTEAFF. CDR3 bases: TGTGCCAGCAACCTACCAAACACTGAAGCTTTCTTT. Complete variable domain (other parts from reference TRBV11-2 and TRBJ1-1): EAGVAQSPRYKIIEKRQSVAFWCNPISGHATLYWYQQILGQGPKLLIQFQNNGVVDDSQLPKDRFSAERLKGVDSTLKIQPAKLEDSAVYLCASNLPNTEAFFGQGTRLTVV.

This clone was seen a single time. V gene TRBV5-4 combines with J gene TRBJ1-2; D is unclear. This CDR3 contains 13 residues. Germline CDR1 and CDR2: SGHNT and YYREEE (reference sequence). V lost 3 bases, J lost 1 base, and 7 bases lay in between. CDR3 loop: CASSSIRNYGYTF. For the CDR3, the DNA is TGTGCCAGCAGCTCGATACGTAACTATGGCTACACCTTC.

A single count supports this clone. V and J are TRBV12-5 and TRBJ1-4; possibly TRBD1 for D (6 bases). The CDR3 is made up of 16 amino acids. Germline V CDR1 and CDR2: LGHNT, FRNRAP. Deletions cut 5 bases from V and 9 bases from J, with 22 bases between. The CDR3 DNA sequence: TGTGCTAGTGGTCCGCCCACAGGGATGGAAGGGAAAAAACTGTTTTTT. Translating it yields CASGPPTGMEGKKLFF.

The chain employs TRBV20-1 and TRBJ2-1; D remains ambiguous. V was trimmed by 0 bases and J by 6 bases, leaving 0 bases between them. Germline assignment: CDR1 DFQATT and CDR2 SNEGSKA (reference sequence). This CDR3 region has 10 residues. The chain's CDR3 is CSARDNEQFF. The CDR3 nucleotides are TGCAGTGCTAGAGACAATGAGCAGTTCTTC.

This clone has only a few counts. The V call is TRBV6-1, the J call TRBJ2-7; 7 bases are shared with TRBD1. CDR1 and CDR2 from the germline V gene are MNHNS and SASEGT. J lost 9 bases, V lost 9 bases, and 14 bases had no gene match. The CDR3 covers 13 residues. Here the CDR3 reads CASPGQTYEGQYF. The CDR3 nucleotides are TGTGCCAGTCCGGGACAGACCTACGAGGGGCAGTACTTC.

The chain recombines TRBV11-2 with TRBJ2-5; TRBD2 aligns across 8 bases. This CDR3 comprises 17 residues. V was pared by 2 bases and J by 5 bases, with 13 bases of the junction left unmatched. Germline loops: CDR1 SGHAT, CDR2 FQNNGV. CDR3 nucleotide sequence: TGTGCCAGCAGCTTATTCGGGGGGGTAGAAGTGCGGGAGACCCAGTACTTC. Translating it yields CASSLFGGVEVRETQYF.

This chain links TRBV9 with TRBJ2-1; 8 bases fit TRBD2. Germline-derived CDR1 and CDR2 are SGDLS and YYNGEE. J lost 3 bases, V lost 3 bases, and 11 bases had no gene match. The CDR3 is 17 amino acids. In DNA form, the CDR3 reads TGTGCCAGCAGCGCAGAAATCACTAGCGGTGGCTACAATGAGCAGTTCTTC. The encoded protein is CASSAEITSGGYNEQFF. The variable domain in full, completed from reference TRBV9 and TRBJ2-1, reads DSGVTQTPKHLITATGQRVTLRCSPRSGDLSVYWYQQSLDQGLQFLIQYYNGEERAKGNILERFSAQQFPDLHSELNLSSLELGDSALYFCASSAEITSGGYNEQFFGPGTRLTVL.

This clone has only a few counts. The chain employs TRBV9 and TRBJ2-5, with TRBD2 as a possible D gene (6 bases). The CDR3 has 16 residues. Germline CDR1 is SGDLS and CDR2 is YYNGEE. V was cut by 4 bases and J by 1 base, with 17 bases left in between. The CDR3: CASSSSGLPFQETQYF. CDR3 in DNA: TGTGCCAGCAGCTCTAGTGGACTACCATTCCAAGAGACCCAGTACTTC.

The chain employs TRBV2 and TRBJ2-1, with D possibly being TRBD2 (5 bases). Trimming shortened V by 6 bases and J by 2 bases, and 14 bases separated the two germline ends. CDR3 size: 15 residues. Per germline, CDR1 SNHLY and CDR2 FYNNEI. The CDR3 bases are TGTGCCAGCAGCGCTGGACTTTTACCCTACAATGAGCAGTTCTTC. Its protein is CASSAGLLPYNEQFF.